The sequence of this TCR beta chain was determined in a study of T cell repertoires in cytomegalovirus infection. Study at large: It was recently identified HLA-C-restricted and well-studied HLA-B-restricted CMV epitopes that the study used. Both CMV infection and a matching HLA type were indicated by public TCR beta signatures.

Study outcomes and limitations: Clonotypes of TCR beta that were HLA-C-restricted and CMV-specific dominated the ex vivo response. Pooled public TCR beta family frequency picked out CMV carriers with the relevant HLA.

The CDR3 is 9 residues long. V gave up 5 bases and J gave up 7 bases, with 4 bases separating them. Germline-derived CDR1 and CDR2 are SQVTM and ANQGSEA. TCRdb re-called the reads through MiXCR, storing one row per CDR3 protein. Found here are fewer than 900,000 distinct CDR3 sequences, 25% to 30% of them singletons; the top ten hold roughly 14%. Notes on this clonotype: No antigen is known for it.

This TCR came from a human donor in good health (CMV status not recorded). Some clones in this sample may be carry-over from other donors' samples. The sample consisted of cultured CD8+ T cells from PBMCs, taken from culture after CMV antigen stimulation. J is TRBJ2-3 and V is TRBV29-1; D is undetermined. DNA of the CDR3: TGCAGCGTTCCAAATACGCAGTATTTT. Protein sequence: CSVPNTQYF.